These 8 T cell receptor beta chains originate from one sample sequenced in a study of control samples from healthy donors and cancer patients (dated by TCRdb to between 2020 and 2021). Library generation was performed with the immunoSEQ multiplex PCR assay. Entries here come from immuneACCESS through TCRdb and include only in-frame sequences with V and J called. Some clones fail to appear in such tables; in the studies checked, an unresolved V gene covers under half of the shortfall, and the cause of the remainder is unknown. This sample gives roughly 90,000 clones in total; approximately 91% of them show up just once. About 10% of the sample rests with the top ten. Sample: PBMCs. The source is a woman aged 50 to 60 with colorectal cancer.

The chain uses TRBV5-6 and TRBJ1-3, with D possibly matching TRBD1 (6 bases). The V end was cut by 1 base, the J end by 2 bases, with 16 bases between. In germline, CDR1 is SGHDT, CDR2 YYEEEE. CDR3 length: 17 amino acids. The CDR3 DNA follows: TGTGCCAGCAGCTTGTTTAGTATTGGACAGCCTGGAAACACCATATATTTT. Protein product: CASSLFSIGQPGNTIYF.

The chain links TRBV5-6 to TRBJ1-1; perhaps TRBD1 as D (5 bases). The V gene's germline CDR1 is SGHDT and CDR2 YYEEEE. V lost 4 bases to trimming and J lost 6 bases, with 13 bases between them. The CDR3 runs 13 residues. In DNA form, the CDR3 reads TGTGCCAGCAGCAAACCAGGGTACCCTGAAGCTTTCTTT. Translation: CASSKPGYPEAFF.

V usage is TRBV6-2 or TRBV6-3 and J usage is TRBJ1-5, with D unclear. The CDR3 has 13 residues. Trimming shortened V by 1 base and J by 9 bases, and 10 bases separated the two germline ends. Germline V CDR1 and CDR2: MNHEY, SVGEGT. CDR3 sequence (DNA): TGTGCCAGCAGTTACTTTCCCCTACGGCCCCAGCATTTT. Translation: CASSYFPLRPQHF.

The V gene is TRBV2, the J gene TRBJ2-3; perhaps TRBD2 as D (5 bases). Between the trimmed V and J ends, which lost 6 bases and 3 bases, there was a span of 10 bases. The germline V gene encodes CDR1 SNHLY and CDR2 FYNNEI. The CDR3 is made up of 13 amino acids. The CDR3 region has the DNA TGTGCCAGCAGAGGAATAGCGACAGATACGCAGTATTTT. Amino acids: CASRGIATDTQYF.

This sequence joins TRBV3-1 (or the pseudogene TRBV3-2) and TRBJ2-3, with TRBD2 as a possible D gene (7 bases). The CDR3 loop spans 16 amino acids. Germline lookup yields CDR1 LGHDT and CDR2 YNNKEL (reference sequence). Trimming stripped 2 bases from V and 3 bases from J, with 15 bases between. The CDR3: CASSQFLGGETDTQYF. In DNA form, the CDR3 reads TGTGCCAGCAGCCAATTCTTAGGGGGGGAGACAGATACGCAGTATTTT.

The chain employs TRBV30 and TRBJ1-1, with no clear D. Germline V gene sequence: CDR1 GTSNPN, CDR2 SVGIG (reference sequence). The CDR3 is 15 amino acids. The V and J ends lost 0 bases and 1 base respectively, with 12 bases between them. The chain's CDR3 is CAWSVRKVPNTEAFF. CDR3 bases: TGTGCCTGGAGTGTACGAAAGGTCCCGAACACTGAAGCTTTCTTT.

The J gene is TRBJ1-3, the V gene TRBV10-3; weak D call: TRBD1 (6 bases). Germline CDR1 and CDR2: ENHRY and SYGVKD. V was cut by 3 bases and J by 0 bases, with 12 bases left in between. The CDR3 length is 16 residues. Here the CDR3 DNA reads TGTGCCATCAGTGAAGGACAGCTTTTCTCTGGAAACACCATATATTTT. It translates to CAISEGQLFSGNTIYF.

The genes are TRBV5-1 and TRBJ1-2; unclear D gene. V was pared by 4 bases and J by 8 bases, with 15 bases between. This CDR3 is 13 amino acids long. The germline gives CDR1 SGHRS, CDR2 YFSETQ. CDR3 in DNA: TGCGCCAGCAGCGAAGCGGGGATGCGGGGCTACACCTTC. This sequence encodes CASSEAGMRGYTF.